Each of the 7 T cell receptor beta chains below was sequenced from the same sample in a study of blood T cell repertoires in COVID-19. Data came from immunoSEQ multiplex PCR; TCRdb stores just in-frame clones and leaves some out. The sample records more than 100,000 clones, roughly 70% being singletons. The specimen sequenced was peripheral blood. The receptors originated from a human donor with acute or convalescent COVID-19. The donor label of this sample is uncertain.

In regard to this clone: Other DNA sequences in the same sample also yield this CDR3. This chain links TRBV11-2 with TRBJ1-2; tentative D call: TRBD1 (6 bases). Trimming shortened V by 5 bases and J by 4 bases, and 14 bases separated the two germline ends. CDR1 is SGHAT and CDR2 is FQNNGV in the germline V gene. The CDR3 loop spans 14 amino acids. CDR3 sequence reads: CASSPPGHLYGYTF. In DNA form, the CDR3 reads TGTGCCAGCAGCCCACCGGGACATCTCTATGGCTACACCTTC.

V and J are TRBV21-1 and TRBJ2-1; the table's D call of TRBD1 was not tested on the DNA. TRBV21-1 is tagged as a pseudogene. The CDR3 runs to 15 residues. The CDR3 region has the DNA TGTGCCAGCAGCAACCTGGGTCCCAGGGAAAGAATTCAGTTCTTC. Its protein is CASSNLGPRERIQFF.

The gene calls are TRBV6-5 and TRBJ2-7, with 7 bases that match TRBD1. The CDR3 consists of 13 residues. J lost 3 bases, V lost 5 bases, and 4 bases had no gene match. CDR1 and CDR2 (germline): MNHEY, SVGAGI. The CDR3, as DNA: TGTGCCAGCAGTCCGGGACAGTACTACGAGCAGTACGTC. Translating gives CASSPGQYYEQYV.

The chain is built from TRBV7-8 and TRBJ2-5; no definite D call. Germline-derived CDR1 and CDR2 are SGHVS and FQNEAQ. The V and J ends lost 1 base and 5 bases respectively, with 11 bases between them. This CDR3 spans 14 amino acids. Here the CDR3 reads CASSLDVYRETQYF. CDR3 nucleotides: TGTGCCAGCAGCTTAGATGTCTATCGGGAGACCCAGTACTTC. The whole variable domain, filled in from reference TRBV7-8 and TRBJ2-5, reads GAGVSQSPRYKVAKRGQDVALRCDPISGHVSLFWYQQALGQGPEFLTYFQNEAQLDKSGLPSDRFFAERPEGSVSTLKIQRTQQEDSAVYLCASSLDVYRETQYFGPGTRLLVL.

The chain is built from TRBV29-1 and TRBJ1-2; no definite D call. V lost 3 bases to trimming and J lost 4 bases, with 3 bases between them. The germline V gene encodes CDR1 SQVTM and CDR2 ANQGSEA. The CDR3 length is 10 residues. This chain's CDR3 is CSVDSYGYTF. CDR3 nucleotides: TGCAGCGTTGATAGCTATGGCTACACCTTC.

This chain uses TRBV9 with TRBJ2-5, with 9 nucleotides matching TRBD1. The CDR3 spans 21 residues. V was clipped by 4 bases and J by 4 bases; unmatched bases: 26. Germline V gene data show CDR1 as SGDLS and CDR2 as YYNGEE. The CDR3 DNA follows: TGTGCCAGCAGCCCTCAGTCCCGGGACAGGGATGTATTTGGCTCCAGAGAGACCCAGTACTTC. It encodes CASSPQSRDRDVFGSRETQYF.

CDR3 DNA: TGTGCCAGCAAACTGTTCGGGTCGGGGGACACTGAAGCTTTCTTT. It encodes CASKLFGSGDTEAFF. This chain connects TRBV27 to TRBJ1-1; D perhaps matches TRBD1 (5 bases). Trimming removed 7 bases at V and 3 bases at J, with 18 bases between. This CDR3 has 15 amino acids. Germline CDR1 and CDR2: MNHEY and SMNVEV (reference sequence).